This section outlines one TCR beta chain sequence together with its context. Assay: immunoSEQ multiplex PCR; the TCRdb copy retains only in-frame clones and omits some. The sample lists fewer than 90,000 clones; about 95% were seen once. Between the trimmed V and J ends, which lost 4 bases and 10 bases, there was a span of 13 bases. This CDR3 has 12 residues. The germline V gene has CDR1 SGHDN and CDR2 FVKESK. The data stem from a study of blood T cell repertoires in COVID-19. Across the study: COVID-19 samples from acute and convalescent phases originated in the United States, Italy and Spain.

The clonotype originates from a human donor with active COVID-19. The donor label of this sample is uncertain. The sequenced sample was peripheral blood. J is TRBJ1-2 and V is TRBV14; the D is unclear. CDR3 sequence reads: CASSRARGNYTF. The DNA of the CDR3 is TGTGCCAGCAGCCGAGCGAGAGGGAACTACACCTTC.